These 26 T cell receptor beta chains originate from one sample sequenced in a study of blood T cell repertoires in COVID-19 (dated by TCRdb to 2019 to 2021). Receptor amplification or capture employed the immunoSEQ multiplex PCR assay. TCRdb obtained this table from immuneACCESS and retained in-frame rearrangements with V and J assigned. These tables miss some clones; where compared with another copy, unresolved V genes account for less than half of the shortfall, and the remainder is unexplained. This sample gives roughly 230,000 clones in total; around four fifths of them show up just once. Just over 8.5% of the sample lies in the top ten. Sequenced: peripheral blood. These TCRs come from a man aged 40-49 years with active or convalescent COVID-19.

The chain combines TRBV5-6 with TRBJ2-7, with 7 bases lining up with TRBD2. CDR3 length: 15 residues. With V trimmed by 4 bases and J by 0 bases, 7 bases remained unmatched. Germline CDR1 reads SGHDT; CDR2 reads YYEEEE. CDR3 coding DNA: TGTGCCAGCAGCCGCCTAGCGGAAAGCTCCTACGAGCAGTACTTC. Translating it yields CASSRLAESSYEQYF.

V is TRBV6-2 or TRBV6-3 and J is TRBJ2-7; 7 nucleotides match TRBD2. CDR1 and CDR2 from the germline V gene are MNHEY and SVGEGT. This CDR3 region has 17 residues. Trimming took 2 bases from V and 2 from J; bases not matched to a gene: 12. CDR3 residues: CASSYRNHRDYTYEQYF. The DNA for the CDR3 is TGTGCCAGCAGTTACAGAAATCACCGGGACTACACCTACGAGCAGTACTTC.

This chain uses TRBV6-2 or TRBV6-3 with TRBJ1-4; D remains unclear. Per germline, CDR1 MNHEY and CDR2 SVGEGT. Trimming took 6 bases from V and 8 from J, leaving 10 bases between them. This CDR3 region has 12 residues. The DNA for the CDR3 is TGTGCCAGCAGCCGCGTCGGGGAAAAACTGTTTTTT. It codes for CASSRVGEKLFF.

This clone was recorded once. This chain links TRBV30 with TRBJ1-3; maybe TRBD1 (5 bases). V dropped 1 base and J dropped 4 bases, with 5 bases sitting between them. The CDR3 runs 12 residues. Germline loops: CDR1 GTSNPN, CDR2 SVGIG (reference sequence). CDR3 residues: CAWSEGGNTIYF. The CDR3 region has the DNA TGTGCCTGGAGTGAGGGGGGAAACACCATATATTTT.

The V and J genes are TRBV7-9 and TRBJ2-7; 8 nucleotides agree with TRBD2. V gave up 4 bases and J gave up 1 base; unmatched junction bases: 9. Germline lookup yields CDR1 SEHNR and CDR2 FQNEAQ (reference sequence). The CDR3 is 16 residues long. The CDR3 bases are TGTGCCAGCAGCTCCGGTAGCGGGGTCCCTTCCTACGAGCAGTACTTC. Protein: CASSSGSGVPSYEQYF.

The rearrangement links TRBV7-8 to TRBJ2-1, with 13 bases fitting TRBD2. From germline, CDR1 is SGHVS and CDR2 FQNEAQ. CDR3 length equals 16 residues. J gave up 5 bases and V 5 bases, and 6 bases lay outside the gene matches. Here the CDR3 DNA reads TGTGCCAGCAGCCCCCCGGGACTAGCGGGGCACAATGAGCAGTTCTTC. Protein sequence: CASSPPGLAGHNEQFF. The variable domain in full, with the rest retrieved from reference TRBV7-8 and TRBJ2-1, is GAGVSQSPRYKVAKRGQDVALRCDPISGHVSLFWYQQALGQGPEFLTYFQNEAQLDKSGLPSDRFFAERPEGSVSTLKIQRTQQEDSAVYLCASSPPGLAGHNEQFFGPGTRLTVL.

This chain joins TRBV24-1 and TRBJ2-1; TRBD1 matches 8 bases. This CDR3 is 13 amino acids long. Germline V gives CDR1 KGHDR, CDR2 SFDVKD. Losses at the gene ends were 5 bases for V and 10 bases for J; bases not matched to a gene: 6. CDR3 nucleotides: TGTGCCACCAGTGTGGCAGGGGGCCCCGAGCAGTTCTTC. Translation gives CATSVAGGPEQFF.

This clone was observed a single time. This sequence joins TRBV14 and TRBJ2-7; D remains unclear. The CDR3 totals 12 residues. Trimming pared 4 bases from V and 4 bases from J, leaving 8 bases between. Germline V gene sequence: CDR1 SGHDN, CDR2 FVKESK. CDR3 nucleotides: TGTGCCAGCAGCCCAACAAGTTACGAGCAGTACTTC. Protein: CASSPTSYEQYF.

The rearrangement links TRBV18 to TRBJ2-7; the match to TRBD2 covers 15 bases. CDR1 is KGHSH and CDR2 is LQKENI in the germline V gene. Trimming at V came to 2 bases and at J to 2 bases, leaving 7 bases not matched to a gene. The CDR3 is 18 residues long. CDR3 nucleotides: TGTGCCAGCTCACCATCCGGGACTAGCGGGGGGCTCCCCTACGAGCAGTACTTC. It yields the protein CASSPSGTSGGLPYEQYF. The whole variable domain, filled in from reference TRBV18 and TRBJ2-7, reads NAGVMQNPRHLVRRRGQEARLRCSPMKGHSHVYWYRQLPEEGLKFMVYLQKENIIDESGMPKERFSAEFPKEGPSILRIQQVVRGDSAAYFCASSPSGTSGGLPYEQYFGPGTRLTVT.

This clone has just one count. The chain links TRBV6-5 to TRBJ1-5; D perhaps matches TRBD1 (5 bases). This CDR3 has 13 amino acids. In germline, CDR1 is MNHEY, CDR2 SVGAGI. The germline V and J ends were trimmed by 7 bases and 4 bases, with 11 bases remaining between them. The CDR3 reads CASMSRDNQPQHF. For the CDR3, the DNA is TGTGCCAGCATGTCCAGGGATAATCAGCCCCAGCATTTT.

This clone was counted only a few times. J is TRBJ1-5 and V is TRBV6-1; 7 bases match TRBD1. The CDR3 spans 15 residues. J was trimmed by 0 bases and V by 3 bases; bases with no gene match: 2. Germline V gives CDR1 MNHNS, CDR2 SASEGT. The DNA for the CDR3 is TGTGCCAGCAGTGAGGGGACAGCTAGCAATCAGCCCCAGCATTTT. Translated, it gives CASSEGTASNQPQHF.

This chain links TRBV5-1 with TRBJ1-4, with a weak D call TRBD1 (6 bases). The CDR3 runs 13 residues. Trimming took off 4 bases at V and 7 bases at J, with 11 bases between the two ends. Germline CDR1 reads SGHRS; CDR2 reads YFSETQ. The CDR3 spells CASSLQGSEKLFF. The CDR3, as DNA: TGCGCCAGCAGCCTGCAGGGGAGTGAAAAACTGTTTTTT.

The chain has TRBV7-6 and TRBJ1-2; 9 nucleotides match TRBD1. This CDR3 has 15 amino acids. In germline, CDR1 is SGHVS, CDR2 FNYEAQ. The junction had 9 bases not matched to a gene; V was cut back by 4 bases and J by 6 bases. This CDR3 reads CASSSQTGGSDGYTF. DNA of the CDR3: TGTGCCAGCAGCTCTCAGACAGGGGGGTCTGATGGCTACACCTTC.

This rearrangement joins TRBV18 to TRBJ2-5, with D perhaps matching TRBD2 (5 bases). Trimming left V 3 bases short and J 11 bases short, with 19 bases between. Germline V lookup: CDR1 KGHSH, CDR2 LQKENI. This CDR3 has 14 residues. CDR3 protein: CASSPISEEDEQYF. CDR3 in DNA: TGTGCCAGCTCACCTATTTCGGAGGAGGATGAGCAGTACTTC.

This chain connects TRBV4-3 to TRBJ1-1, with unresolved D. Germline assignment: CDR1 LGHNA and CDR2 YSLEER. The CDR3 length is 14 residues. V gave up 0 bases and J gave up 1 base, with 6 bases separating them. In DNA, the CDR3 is TGCGCCAGCAGCCAAGATAATAGGAACACTGAAGCTTTCTTT. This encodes CASSQDNRNTEAFF.

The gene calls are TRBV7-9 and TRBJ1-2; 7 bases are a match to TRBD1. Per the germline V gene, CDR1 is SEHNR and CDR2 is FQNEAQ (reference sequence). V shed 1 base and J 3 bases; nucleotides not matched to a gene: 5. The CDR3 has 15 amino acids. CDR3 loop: CASSLGTGVDYGYTF. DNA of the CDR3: TGTGCCAGCAGCTTAGGGACAGGTGTTGACTATGGCTACACCTTC.

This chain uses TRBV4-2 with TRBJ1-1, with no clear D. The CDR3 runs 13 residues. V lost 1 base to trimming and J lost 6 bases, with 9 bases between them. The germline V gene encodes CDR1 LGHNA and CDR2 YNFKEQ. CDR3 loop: CASSQALGAEAFF. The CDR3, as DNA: TGTGCCAGCAGCCAAGCCTTGGGAGCTGAAGCTTTCTTT.

CDR3 protein: CASSPQTGLNYGYTF. The CDR3 DNA reads as TGTGCCAGCAGCCCCCAGACGGGATTAAACTATGGCTACACCTTC. This chain joins TRBV5-4 and TRBJ1-2; D gene unclear. Trimming cost V 4 bases and J 2 bases, with 15 bases left between them. CDR3 length equals 15 residues. Per the germline V gene, CDR1 is SGHNT and CDR2 is YYREEE (reference sequence).

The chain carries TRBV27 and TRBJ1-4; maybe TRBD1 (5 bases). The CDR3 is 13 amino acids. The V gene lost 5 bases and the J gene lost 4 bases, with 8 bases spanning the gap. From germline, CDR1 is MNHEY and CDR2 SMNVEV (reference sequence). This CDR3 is CASSRGGNEKLFF. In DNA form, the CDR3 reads TGTGCCAGCAGTAGGGGAGGTAATGAAAAACTGTTTTTT.

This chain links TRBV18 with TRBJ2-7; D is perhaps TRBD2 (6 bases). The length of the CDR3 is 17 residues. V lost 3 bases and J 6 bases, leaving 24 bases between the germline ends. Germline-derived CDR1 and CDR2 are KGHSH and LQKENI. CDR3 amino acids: CASSPDQGGRLPSEQYF. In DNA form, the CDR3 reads TGTGCCAGCTCACCCGACCAGGGTGGGAGGTTGCCCTCCGAGCAGTACTTC.

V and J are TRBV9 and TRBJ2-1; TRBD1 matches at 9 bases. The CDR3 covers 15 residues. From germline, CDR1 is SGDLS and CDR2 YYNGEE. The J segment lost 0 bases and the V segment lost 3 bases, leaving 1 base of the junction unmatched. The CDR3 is CASSEGQGSYNEQFF. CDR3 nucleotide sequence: TGTGCCAGCAGCGAGGGACAGGGCTCCTACAATGAGCAGTTCTTC.

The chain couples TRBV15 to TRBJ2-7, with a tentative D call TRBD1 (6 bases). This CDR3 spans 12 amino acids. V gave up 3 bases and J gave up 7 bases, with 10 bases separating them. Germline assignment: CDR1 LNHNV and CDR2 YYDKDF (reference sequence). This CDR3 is CATSRDQGEQYF. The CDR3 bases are TGTGCCACCAGCAGGGACCAGGGGGAGCAGTACTTC.

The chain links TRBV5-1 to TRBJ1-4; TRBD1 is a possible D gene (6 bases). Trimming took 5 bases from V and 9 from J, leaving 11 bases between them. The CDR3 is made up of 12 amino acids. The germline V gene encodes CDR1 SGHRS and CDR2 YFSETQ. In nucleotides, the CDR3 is TGCGCCAGCAGGGGGGCGCAGAAAAAACTGTTTTTT. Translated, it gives CASRGAQKKLFF.

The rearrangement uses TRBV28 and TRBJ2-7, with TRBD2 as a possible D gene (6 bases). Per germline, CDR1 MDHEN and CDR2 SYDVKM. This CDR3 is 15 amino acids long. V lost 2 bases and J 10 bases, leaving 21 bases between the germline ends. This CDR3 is CASSLRPGGGAQQYF. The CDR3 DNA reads TGTGCCAGCAGTTTACGGCCCGGAGGAGGGGCCCAACAGTACTTC.

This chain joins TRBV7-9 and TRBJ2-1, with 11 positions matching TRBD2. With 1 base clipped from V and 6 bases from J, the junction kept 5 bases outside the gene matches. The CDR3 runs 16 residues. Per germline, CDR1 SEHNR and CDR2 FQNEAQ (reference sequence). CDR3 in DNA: TGTGCCAGCAGCTTAGACGCGGGACTAGCGGTCAATGAGCAGTTCTTC. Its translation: CASSLDAGLAVNEQFF. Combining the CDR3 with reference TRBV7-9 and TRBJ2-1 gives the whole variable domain DTGVSQNPRHKITKRGQNVTFRCDPISEHNRLYWYRQTLGQGPEFLTYFQNEAQLEKSRLLSDRFSAERPKGSFSTLEIQRTEQGDSAMYLCASSLDAGLAVNEQFFGPGTRLTVL.

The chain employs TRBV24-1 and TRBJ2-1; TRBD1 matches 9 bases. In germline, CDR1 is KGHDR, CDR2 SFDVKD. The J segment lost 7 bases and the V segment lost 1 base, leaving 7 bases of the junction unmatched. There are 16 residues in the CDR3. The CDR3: CATSDFRDRVGNEQFF. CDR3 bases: TGTGCCACCAGTGATTTTAGGGACAGGGTGGGAAATGAGCAGTTCTTC.